This entry concerns a single T cell receptor (beta chain). Its antigen remains unidentified. These data are taken from a study of prognosis after radiotherapy for stage I lung cancer. Study details: Newly diagnosed primary stage I lung tumors were present in over twelve patients, and oligometastatic NSCLC after surgical resection of the primary tumor was present in several patients. All of the patients with non-small cell lung cancer, including under ten who had refused surgery, were considered to be medically inoperable.

Amplification of the TCR beta CDR3 (from genomic DNA) was done by two-round multiplex PCR. Gene-specific primers for each TRBV and TRBJ gene drove first-round PCR. In TCRdb, the multiplex PCR reads were re-called with MiXCR into one record per CDR3 protein. The sample lists about 13,000 distinct CDR3 sequences; 56% were seen once. Unmatched junction bases numbered 3, after V lost 5 bases and J lost 5 bases. Germline loops: CDR1 DFQATT, CDR2 SNEGSKA (reference sequence). The CDR3 extends over 12 amino acids. Study-level results: In patients who developed distant metastases, Shannon entropy measured after stereotactic body radiation therapy was lower, and baseline Shannon entropy was not associated with metastases.

The sequencing used PBMCs, collected before or after stereotactic body radiation therapy (not recorded which). V and J are TRBV20-1 and TRBJ2-3; the match to TRBD2 covers 8 bases. The sequence derives from a donor aged 50 or older with non-small cell lung cancer. CDR3 protein: CSALTSGDTQYF. The CDR3 DNA sequence: TGCAGTGCTCTAACTAGCGGAGATACGCAGTATTTT.